The rows below give T cell receptor beta chains drawn from one sample of a study of cytomegalovirus exposure and HLA in healthy donors. Assay: immunoSEQ multiplex PCR; the TCRdb copy retains only in-frame clones and omits some. The table has some 140,000 clones, 79% seen once. Material: PBMCs. The receptors were gathered from a man aged 35 to 55 in good health and CMV-seropositive. Each CDR3 is given with its conserved first and last residue. The D gene is left open where the match is weak. Clone size is given for some rows only: seen once, a few or many times, or a class if the clone is expanded.

-	TRBV7-3	TRBD2	TRBJ2-3	CASSLMGGRSTDTQYF	TGTGCCAGCAGCTTAATGGGCGGGAGGTCCACAGATACGCAGTATTTT
-	TRBV23-1	-	TRBJ2-1	CASSQSIPTEIRDNEQFF	TGCGCCAGCAGTCAATCAATCCCGACAGAAATACGGGACAATGAGCAGTTCTTC
-	TRBV19	-	TRBJ1-3	CASSIRGAEPGNTIYF	TGTGCCAGTAGTATCAGGGGCGCAGAACCTGGAAACACCATATATTTT
few	TRBV25-1	-	TRBJ1-4	CASSEAGWGEKLFF	TGTGCCAGCAGTGAAGCAGGGTGGGGTGAAAAACTGTTTTTT
-	TRBV27	-	TRBJ2-1	CASSRDFTSYNEQFF	TGTGCCAGCAGCCGGGACTTCACCTCCTACAATGAGCAGTTCTTC
-	TRBV15	-	TRBJ2-4	CATSRDAVLGNIQYF	TGTGCCACCAGCAGAGATGCGGTCCTCGGTAACATTCAGTACTTC
-	TRBV29-1	-	TRBJ2-7	CSVLFPGAYEQYF	TGCAGCGTTTTATTTCCAGGGGCCTACGAGCAGTACTTC
-	TRBV12-5	-	TRBJ2-5	CASGLPPDQETQYF	TGTGCTAGTGGTTTGCCGCCAGACCAAGAGACCCAGTACTTC
-	TRBV6-5	-	TRBJ1-1	CASSYSIFSNTEAFF	TGTGCCAGCAGTTACTCGATTTTTAGCAACACTGAAGCTTTCTTT
-	TRBV25-1	-	TRBJ1-3	CASSDWGGSGNTIYF	TGTGCCAGCAGTGATTGGGGGGGCTCTGGAAACACCATATATTTT
-	TRBV5-4	-	TRBJ1-2	CASSLAAGADYGYTF	TGTGCCAGCAGCTTGGCGGCGGGAGCGGACTATGGCTACACCTTC
few	TRBV5-6	-	TRBJ1-1	CASSLGQYTEAFF	TGTGCCAGCAGCTTGGGACAGTACACTGAAGCTTTCTTT
-	TRBV6-1	-	TRBJ1-6	CASSAPGGGRYSPLHF	TGTGCCAGCAGTGCCCCAGGTGGGGGCAGGTACTCACCCCTCCACTTT
-	TRBV5-1	-	TRBJ1-1	CASSLERGSSTEAFF	TGCGCCAGCAGCTTGGAAAGGGGTTCGAGCACTGAAGCTTTCTTT
-	TRBV19	TRBD2	TRBJ2-1	CASSRPGGVNEQFF	TGTGCCAGTAGTAGACCGGGAGGGGTCAATGAGCAGTTCTTC
-	TRBV7-9	-	TRBJ2-2	CASSPTPGELFF	TGTGCCAGCAGCCCAACTCCCGGGGAGCTGTTTTTT
-	TRBV27	TRBD1	TRBJ2-1	CASSTIGWDRGQNEQFF	TGTGCCAGCAGCACGATTGGGTGGGACAGGGGTCAGAATGAGCAGTTCTTC
-	TRBV2	-	TRBJ2-1	CASSLAVSYNEQFF	TGTGCCTCCAGCCTGGCGGTGAGCTACAATGAGCAGTTCTTC
-	TRBV4-1	TRBD1	TRBJ2-5	CASSRTGTVLRGETQYF	TGCGCCAGCAGCCGGACAGGGACGGTCCTCCGCGGGGAGACCCAGTACTTC
-	TRBV7-9	-	TRBJ1-3	CATTNGDSGNTIYF	TGTGCCACTACGAACGGGGACTCTGGAAACACCATATATTTT
-	TRBV10-3	-	TRBJ2-7	CAISESHREQYF	TGTGCCATCAGTGAGTCCCACCGGGAGCAGTACTTC
-	TRBV9	-	TRBJ2-3	CASGVTAQYF	TGTGCCAGCGGGGTGACAGCGCAGTATTTT
few	TRBV5-6	-	TRBJ1-5	CASSLWQGYQPQHF	TGTGCCAGCAGCTTGTGGCAGGGGTATCAGCCCCAGCATTTT
-	TRBV4-1	-	TRBJ1-1	CASSQFKGATTEAFF	TGCGCCAGCAGCCAATTCAAGGGAGCAACAACTGAAGCTTTCTTT
-	TRBV7-9	-	TRBJ2-5	CASTKIGQQETQYF	TGTGCCAGCACCAAAATTGGACAACAAGAGACCCAGTACTTC
few	TRBV29-1	-	TRBJ1-3	CSVWTDSGNTIYF	TGCAGCGTTTGGACAGATTCTGGAAACACCATATATTTT
-	TRBV18	-	TRBJ2-7	CASLGDQSYEQYF	TGTGCCAGCCTCGGAGATCAGTCGTACGAGCAGTACTTC
-	TRBV7-9	TRBD2	TRBJ2-2	CASSPRGTSGSATGELFF	TGTGCCAGCAGCCCGAGGGGCACTAGCGGGAGTGCCACCGGGGAGCTGTTTTTT
-	TRBV10-3	-	TRBJ2-7	CAISGGQGEASEQYF	TGTGCCATCAGTGGGGGCCAGGGGGAGGCATCCGAGCAGTACTTC
-	TRBV2	TRBD1	TRBJ2-7	CASSRQGYEQYF	TGTGCCAGCAGCCGACAGGGCTACGAGCAGTACTTC
-	TRBV7-9	-	TRBJ2-3	CASSLAGGDTQYF	TGTGCCAGCAGCTTAGCGGGGGGAGATACGCAGTATTTT
-	TRBV6-5	-	TRBJ2-3	CASSYSSLGADTQYF	TGTGCCAGCAGTTACTCCAGTTTAGGGGCAGATACGCAGTATTTT
few	TRBV10-3	TRBD1	TRBJ2-7	CAISDLDRGHLYEQYF	TGTGCCATCAGTGACTTAGACAGGGGGCATTTGTACGAGCAGTACTTC
once	TRBV10-3	TRBD1	TRBJ1-5	CAIREQGSNQPQHF	TGTGCCATCAGGGAACAGGGGAGCAATCAGCCCCAGCATTTT
once	TRBV19	TRBD2	TRBJ2-2	CASRLAGGRGTGELFF	TGTGCCAGTCGTCTAGCGGGAGGGAGAGGCACCGGGGAGCTGTTTTTT
-	TRBV12-5	TRBD2	TRBJ2-1	CASGSGSGDSYNEQFF	TGTGCTAGTGGCTCGGGGAGCGGGGACTCCTACAATGAGCAGTTCTTC
-	TRBV28	TRBD1	TRBJ2-7	CASSRAGTGSHEQYF	TGTGCCAGCAGTAGGGCCGGGACAGGGTCCCACGAGCAGTACTTC